This is a list of T cell receptor beta chains from one sample in a study of blood T cell repertoires in COVID-19. The assay was immunoSEQ multiplex PCR, and TCRdb's table has in-frame clones only and misses some. The table has over 140,000 clones, about 75% seen once. Sequencing used PBMCs or T cells enriched from blood (not recorded which). The receptors shown here come from a woman aged 50 to 65 who had recovered from COVID-19. Each CDR3 is given with its conserved first and last residue. Some rows mark clone size as missing; the rest say once, few, many or name a class of expanded clone.

TRBV5-1	TRBJ1-2	many	CASKEEGSSYGYTF
TRBV7-9	TRBJ1-1	NA	CASSPDRRNTEAFF
TRBV11-2	TRBJ2-3	NA	CASSRGRRGQDTQYF
TRBV9	TRBJ2-7	NA	CASSVEAGQYEQYF
TRBV7-9	TRBJ1-5	NA	CASSYGQGLKPQHF
TRBV19	TRBJ1-6	NA	CASSRQGEDSPLHF
TRBV3-1/TRBV3-2	TRBJ2-3	once	CASSQDGGSKADTQYF
TRBV5-1	TRBJ2-3	few	CASSLGFSSDTQYF
TRBV5-4	TRBJ2-1	NA	CASTPSGITYNEQFF
TRBV28	TRBJ2-7	NA	CASKTAGTGNSYEQYF
TRBV6-4	TRBJ2-1	NA	CASSDGPSGGNEQFF
TRBV28	TRBJ1-5	NA	CASSETGDNQPQHF
TRBV30	TRBJ2-7	NA	CAFSGRAPTYEQYF
TRBV21-1	TRBJ2-7	NA	CASSKAATGTHEQYF
TRBV6-5	TRBJ1-6	NA	CASNRRPGQSPLHF
TRBV6-5	TRBJ2-3	NA	CATSGVFTDTQYF
TRBV14	TRBJ2-5	NA	CAGSQGQSETQYF
TRBV6-5	TRBJ1-2	NA	CASSYENLKGYTF
TRBV28	TRBJ1-6	NA	CASREGQANSPLHF
TRBV5-1	TRBJ2-7	NA	CASSFYGTGGSEQYF
TRBV6-1	TRBJ1-5	NA	CASSERSGSRDQPQHF
TRBV5-6	TRBJ1-3	few	CASRKTDVGNTIYF
TRBV2	TRBJ1-5	NA	CASTLEDRGTQPQHF
TRBV12-5	TRBJ2-7	NA	CASGLPPPTLAWLYEQYF
TRBV7-9	TRBJ2-7	NA	CASTLQGEQYF
TRBV28	TRBJ1-2	NA	CASAPGTTYGYTF
TRBV9	TRBJ2-1	NA	CASSVGGTGTYNEQFF
TRBV5-1	TRBJ2-3	NA	CATPSNPRTDTQYF
TRBV29-1	TRBJ1-4	NA	CSVEHGRKLFF
TRBV21-1	TRBJ2-1	once	CASSNKYCYNEQFF
TRBV2	TRBJ2-3	NA	CASSEVGGVLDTQYF
TRBV7-9	TRBJ1-5	NA	CASSPDGGNQPQHF
TRBV28	TRBJ1-5	NA	CASSQPGQGIQPQHF
TRBV7-2	TRBJ2-1	NA	CASSSELAGGYNEQFF
TRBV27	TRBJ2-4	NA	CASSFSRGIGKNIQYF
TRBV7-3	TRBJ1-6	NA	CASSLNRDNSPLHF
TRBV19	TRBJ2-5	NA	CASSIGLAGGLGETQYF
TRBV4-1	TRBJ2-1	NA	CASSQEGGLSSVGQFF
TRBV7-3	TRBJ2-7	NA	CASSPDDSYYEQYF
TRBV23-1	TRBJ2-7	few	CASSLGASGSYEQYF
TRBV2	TRBJ1-1	NA	CLGHVDTEAFF
TRBV7-8	TRBJ2-5	once	CASSFSSGGPETQYF
TRBV6-5	TRBJ2-5	NA	CASTPIAGNQETQYF